This TCR beta chain was recovered during a study of T-cell reconstitution after alpha-beta-depleted transplantation in children. Trimming cost V 5 bases and J 0 bases; bases outside gene matches: 6. CDR3 size: 16 residues. CDR1 and CDR2 from the germline V gene are SGHVS and FNYEAQ. There are many counts of this clonotype. Its cognate antigen is unknown. Construction of the TCRbeta library involved unique molecular identifiers. TCRdb fed the PCR reads into MiXCR, producing one record per CDR3 protein. Of nearly 200,000 distinct CDR3 sequences listed, roughly 6.3% were seen once; the top ten hold around 4.3%. Findings and caveats of the study: Elevated TCRbeta diversity at day 60 was traced, in some patients, to surviving recipient T cells and thymic progenitors.

This sequence was found in a girl under three years old with combined immunodeficiency, due to receive a stem cell transplant. The chain couples TRBV7-6 to TRBJ2-3, with 9 nucleotides matching TRBD2. The source material was PBMCs, sampled before TCRalphabeta/CD19-depleted stem cell transplant. The CDR3 DNA is TGTGCCAGCAGCAACCGACTAGCGGTTAGCACAGATACGCAGTATTTT. Amino acids: CASSNRLAVSTDTQYF.